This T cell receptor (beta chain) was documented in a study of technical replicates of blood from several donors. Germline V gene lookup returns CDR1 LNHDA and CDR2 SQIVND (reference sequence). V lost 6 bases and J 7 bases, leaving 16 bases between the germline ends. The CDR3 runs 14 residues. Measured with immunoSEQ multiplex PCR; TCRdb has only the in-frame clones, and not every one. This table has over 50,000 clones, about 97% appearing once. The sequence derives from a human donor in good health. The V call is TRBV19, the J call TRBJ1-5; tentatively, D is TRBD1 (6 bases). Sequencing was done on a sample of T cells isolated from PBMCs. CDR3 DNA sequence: TGTGCCAGTAGCCTCCTTCAGGGGTGGCAGCCCCAGCATTTT. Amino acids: CASSLLQGWQPQHF.